A selection of T cell receptor beta chains follows, all from one sample in a study of T cell responses to AZD1222 COVID-19 vaccine. Repertoires were generated with immunoSEQ multiplex PCR, while TCRdb's copy carries only in-frame clones and drops some. The data contain tens of thousands of clones, approximately 78% of them singletons. Sample: peripheral blood, taken on day 0 of AZD1222 vaccination. These receptors all stem from an adult in good health. The CDR3 runs from the conserved cysteine through the conserved F or W. A D gene is named only where the DNA matches it firmly. Clone sizes are given selectively: once, few, many, or a class where the clone is expanded.

>-|TRBD2|TRBV12-5|TRBJ2-5
CASGLDKAGRETQYF
TGTGCTAGTGGTTTGGATAAAGCGGGAAGAGAGACCCAGTACTTC
>-|TRBD2|TRBV5-1|TRBJ2-1
CASSLSPLTSGYNEQFF
TGCGCCAGCAGCTTGAGCCCCTTGACTAGCGGCTACAATGAGCAGTTCTTC
>-|TRBD1|TRBV18|TRBJ2-1
CASSPNRDRGFLDEQFF
TGTGCCAGCTCACCGAACCGGGACAGGGGGTTTTTGGATGAGCAGTTCTTC
>-|-|TRBV27|TRBJ2-3
CASSLGPNYGKDTQYF
TGTGCCAGCAGTTTGGGACCTAACTATGGGAAAGATACGCAGTATTTT
>few|-|TRBV20-1|TRBJ2-1
CSATRYNEQFF
TGCAGTGCTACCAGGTACAATGAGCAGTTCTTC
>-|-|TRBV6-2/TRBV6-3|TRBJ1-5
CASSYSIRVRDQPQHF
TGTGCCAGCAGTTACTCGATTAGGGTCCGGGATCAGCCCCAGCATTTT
>-|TRBD2|TRBV13|TRBJ2-7
CASSSRGSGGSNSYEQYF
TGTGCCAGCAGCTCCCGGGGTAGCGGGGGCTCTAACTCCTACGAGCAGTACTTC
>-|TRBD1|TRBV4-3|TRBJ2-1
CASSQGTVYNEQFF
TGCGCCAGCAGCCAGGGGACAGTATACAATGAGCAGTTCTTC
>few|-|TRBV7-2|TRBJ1-1
CASSFLWNTEAFF
TGTGCCAGCAGCTTTTTATGGAACACTGAAGCTTTCTTT
>-|-|TRBV5-1|TRBJ1-2
CASSLGDRDYGYTF
TGCGCCAGCAGCTTGGGGGACCGAGACTATGGCTACACCTTC
>-|TRBD2|TRBV19|TRBJ2-3
CASSDAGGGDTQYF
TGTGCCAGTAGTGACGCGGGAGGTGGAGATACGCAGTATTTT
>few|-|TRBV5-1|TRBJ1-4
CASSPNPGGGEKLFF
TGCGCCAGCAGCCCAAACCCGGGGGGTGGTGAAAAACTGTTTTTT
>-|TRBD2|TRBV7-6|TRBJ2-5
CASSVGTSPEETQYF
TGTGCCAGCAGCGTAGGGACTAGCCCCGAAGAGACCCAGTACTTC
>-|-|TRBV27|TRBJ2-7
CASSLYSGKTYEQYF
TGTGCCAGCAGTTTATACAGCGGAAAGACCTACGAGCAGTACTTC
>-|TRBD1|TRBV19|TRBJ1-1
CASQGLQGKWETEAFF
TGTGCCAGCCAGGGACTACAGGGGAAATGGGAAACTGAAGCTTTCTTT
>-|-|TRBV7-2|TRBJ1-3
CASSPSTYSANTIYF
TGTGCCAGCAGCCCATCGACCTATTCGGCAAACACCATATATTTT
>-|-|TRBV28|TRBJ1-4
CASNLQGIGEKLFF
TGTGCCAGCAACCTACAGGGAATAGGAGAAAAACTGTTTTTT
>-|-|TRBV11-2|TRBJ2-7
CASSQDRRQYF
TGTGCCAGCAGCCAAGACAGACGGCAGTACTTC
>-|-|TRBV19|TRBJ1-5
CASSITWGNQPQHF
TGTGCCAGTAGTATCACGTGGGGCAATCAGCCCCAGCATTTT
>-|-|TRBV19|TRBJ2-3
CASSISGDSTDTQYF
TGTGCCAGTAGTATTAGTGGGGATAGCACAGATACGCAGTATTTT
>-|TRBD1|TRBV10-1|TRBJ1-6
CASPGQGLKRVGSPLHF
TGCGCCAGCCCTGGACAGGGACTAAAGCGAGTGGGATCACCCCTCCACTTT
>-|-|TRBV28|TRBJ2-3
CASSLMWDTQYF
TGTGCCAGCAGTTTAATGTGGGATACGCAGTATTTT
>-|-|TRBV18|TRBJ2-1
CASSLSIRSNEQFF
TGTGCCAGCTCACTCTCCATTAGAAGCAATGAGCAGTTCTTC
>-|TRBD1|TRBV10-2|TRBJ2-7
CASTPTGAYEQYF
TGCGCCAGCACCCCAACAGGGGCCTACGAGCAGTACTTC
>-|TRBD1|TRBV3-1/TRBV3-2|TRBJ2-7
CASSPRDRGAYEQYF
TGTGCCAGCAGCCCCCGGGACAGGGGGGCCTACGAGCAGTACTTC
>-|-|TRBV5-4|TRBJ2-6
CASSLEAGAGANVLTF
TGTGCCAGCAGCTTGGAGGCAGGGGCTGGGGCCAACGTCCTGACTTTC
>few|-|TRBV30|TRBJ2-7
CAWSQIGYEQYF
TGTGCCTGGAGTCAGATCGGCTACGAGCAGTACTTC
>-|TRBD2|TRBV7-2|TRBJ2-7
CASSLVAGGPDEQYF
TGTGCCAGCAGCTTAGTGGCGGGAGGGCCTGACGAGCAGTACTTC
>-|TRBD1|TRBV6-5|TRBJ1-2
CASTGQGTGHGYTF
TGTGCCAGCACCGGACAGGGGACGGGTCATGGCTACACCTTC
>-|-|TRBV5-1|TRBJ2-4
CASRAQGAKNIQYF
TGCGCCAGCCGGGCACAGGGTGCCAAAAACATTCAGTACTTC
>few|-|TRBV4-1|TRBJ1-4
CASSRVPAEARMGLFF
TGCGCCAGCAGCCGTGTTCCTGCCGAAGCCCGGATGGGACTGTTTTTT
>-|-|TRBV20-1|TRBJ1-1
CSAMRQTEAFF
TGCAGTGCTATGCGACAAACTGAAGCTTTCTTT
>few|-|TRBV7-8|TRBJ1-2
CASSSTLEYGYTF
TGTGCCAGCAGCTCCACTCTTGAGTATGGCTACACCTTC
>-|-|TRBV28|TRBJ1-5
CASSPGSSNQPQHF
TGTGCCAGCAGTCCCGGGAGTAGCAATCAGCCCCAGCATTTT
>-|-|TRBV5-1|TRBJ1-2
CASSLASGWDGYTF
TGCGCCAGCAGCTTGGCCTCTGGGTGGGATGGCTACACCTTC
>-|-|TRBV12-3/TRBV12-4|TRBJ1-1
CASSTGRFTEAFF
TGTGCCAGCAGTACGGGACGGTTCACTGAAGCTTTCTTT
>-|-|TRBV19|TRBJ1-5
CASSIPRRGQPQHF
TGTGCCAGTAGTATCCCGCGGAGGGGCCAGCCCCAGCATTTT
>once|-|TRBV6-1|TRBJ2-2
CASSGFSGRNTGELFF
TGTGCCAGCAGTGGCTTTAGCGGAAGGAACACCGGGGAGCTGTTTTTT
>-|-|TRBV19|TRBJ1-5
CASSGSAQPQHF
TGTGCCAGTTCAGGGTCAGCTCAGCCCCAGCATTTT